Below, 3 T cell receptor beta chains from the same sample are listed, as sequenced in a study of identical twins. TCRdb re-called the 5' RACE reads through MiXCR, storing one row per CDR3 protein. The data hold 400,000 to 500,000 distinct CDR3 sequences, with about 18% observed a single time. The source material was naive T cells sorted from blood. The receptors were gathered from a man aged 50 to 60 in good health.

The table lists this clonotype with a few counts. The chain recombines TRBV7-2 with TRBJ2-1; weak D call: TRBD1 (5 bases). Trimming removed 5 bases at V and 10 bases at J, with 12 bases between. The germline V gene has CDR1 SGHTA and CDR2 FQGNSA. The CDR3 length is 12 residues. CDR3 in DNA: TGTGCCAGCAGCCCAAGAGCAGGGGAGCAGTTCTTC. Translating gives CASSPRAGEQFF.

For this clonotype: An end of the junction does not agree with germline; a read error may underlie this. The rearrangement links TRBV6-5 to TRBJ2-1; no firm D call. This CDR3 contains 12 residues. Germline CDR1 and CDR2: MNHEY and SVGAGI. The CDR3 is CGSRSSYNEQFF. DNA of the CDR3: TGTGGCAGCCGTAGCTCCTACAATGAGCAGTTCTTC.

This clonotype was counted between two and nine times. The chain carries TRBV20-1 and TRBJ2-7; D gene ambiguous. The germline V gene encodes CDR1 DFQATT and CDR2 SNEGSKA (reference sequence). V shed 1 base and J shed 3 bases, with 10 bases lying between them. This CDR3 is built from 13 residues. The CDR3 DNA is TGCAGTGCTAGAGCCCCCACAAACTACGAGCAGTACTTC. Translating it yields CSARAPTNYEQYF.